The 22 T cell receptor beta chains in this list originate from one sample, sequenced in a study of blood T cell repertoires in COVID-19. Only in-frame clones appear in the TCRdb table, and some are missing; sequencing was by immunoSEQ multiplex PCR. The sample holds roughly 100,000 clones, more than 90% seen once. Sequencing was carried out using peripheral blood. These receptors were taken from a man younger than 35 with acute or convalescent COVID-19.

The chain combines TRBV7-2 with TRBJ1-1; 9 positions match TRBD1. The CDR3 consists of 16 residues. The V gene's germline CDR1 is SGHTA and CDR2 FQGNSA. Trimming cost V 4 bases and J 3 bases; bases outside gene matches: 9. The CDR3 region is CASSYRPRTGDTEAFF. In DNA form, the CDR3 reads TGTGCCAGCAGCTACAGGCCTCGGACAGGGGACACTGAAGCTTTCTTT.

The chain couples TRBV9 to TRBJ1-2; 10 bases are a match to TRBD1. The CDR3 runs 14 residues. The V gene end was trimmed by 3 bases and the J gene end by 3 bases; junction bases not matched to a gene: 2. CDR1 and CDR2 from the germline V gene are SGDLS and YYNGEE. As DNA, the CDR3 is TGTGCCAGCAGCGGGGGGACAGGGGACTATGGCTACACCTTC. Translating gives CASSGGTGDYGYTF.

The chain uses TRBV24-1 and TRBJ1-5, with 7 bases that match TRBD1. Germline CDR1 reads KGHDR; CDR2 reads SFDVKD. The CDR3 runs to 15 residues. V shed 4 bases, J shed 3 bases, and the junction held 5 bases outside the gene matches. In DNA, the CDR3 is TGTGCCACCAGTGACCCCGGACAGGTCAATCAGCCCCAGCATTTT. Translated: CATSDPGQVNQPQHF.

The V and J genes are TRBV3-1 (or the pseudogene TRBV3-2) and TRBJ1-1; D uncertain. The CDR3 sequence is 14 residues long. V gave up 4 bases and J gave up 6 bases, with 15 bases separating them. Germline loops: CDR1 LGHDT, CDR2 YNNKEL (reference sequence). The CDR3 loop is CASSPFGGQPEAFF. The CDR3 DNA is TGTGCCAGCAGCCCATTCGGTGGGCAGCCTGAAGCTTTCTTT.

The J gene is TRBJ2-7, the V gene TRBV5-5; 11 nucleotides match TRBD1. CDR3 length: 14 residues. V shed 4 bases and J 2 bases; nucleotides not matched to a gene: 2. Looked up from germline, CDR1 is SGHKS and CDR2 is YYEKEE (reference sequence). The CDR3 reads CASSRDRGTYEQYF. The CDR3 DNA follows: TGTGCCAGCAGCCGGGACAGGGGGACCTACGAGCAGTACTTC.

The CDR3 coding sequence is TGTGCCAGCACCTCGACAGGGTCTAACTATGGCTACACCTTC. Its protein is CASTSTGSNYGYTF. The chain couples TRBV7-9 to TRBJ1-2, with 7 bases aligning to TRBD1. This CDR3 comprises 14 residues. With 7 bases clipped from V and 0 bases from J, the junction kept 5 bases outside the gene matches. In germline, CDR1 is SEHNR, CDR2 FQNEAQ (reference sequence).

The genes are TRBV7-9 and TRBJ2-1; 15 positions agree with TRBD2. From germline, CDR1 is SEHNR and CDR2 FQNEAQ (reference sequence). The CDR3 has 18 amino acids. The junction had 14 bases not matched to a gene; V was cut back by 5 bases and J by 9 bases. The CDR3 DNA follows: TGTGCCAGCAGCATAATCGGGACGGAGGGACTAGCGGGAGGTGAGCAGTTCTTC. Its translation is CASSIIGTEGLAGGEQFF.

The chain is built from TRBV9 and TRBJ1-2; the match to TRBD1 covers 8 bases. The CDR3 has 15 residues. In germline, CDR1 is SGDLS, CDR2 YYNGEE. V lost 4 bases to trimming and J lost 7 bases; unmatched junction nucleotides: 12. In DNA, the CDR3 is TGTGCCAGCAGCACTAACACGGACAGGGAAGGTGGCTACACCTTC. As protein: CASSTNTDREGGYTF.

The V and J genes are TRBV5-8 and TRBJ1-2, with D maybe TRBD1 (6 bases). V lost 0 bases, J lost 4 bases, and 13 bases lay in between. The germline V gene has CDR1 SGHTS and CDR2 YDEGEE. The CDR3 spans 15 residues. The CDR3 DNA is TGTGCCAGCAGCTTGGGCCCCCCAGGGGTCTATGGCTACACCTTC. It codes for CASSLGPPGVYGYTF.

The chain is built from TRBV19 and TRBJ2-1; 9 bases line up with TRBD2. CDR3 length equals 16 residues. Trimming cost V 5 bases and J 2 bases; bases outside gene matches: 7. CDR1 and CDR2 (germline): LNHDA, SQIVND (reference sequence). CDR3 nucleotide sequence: TGTGCCAGTAGTCCCCGGGCTAGCGGGACCTACAATGAGCAGTTCTTC. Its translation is CASSPRASGTYNEQFF.

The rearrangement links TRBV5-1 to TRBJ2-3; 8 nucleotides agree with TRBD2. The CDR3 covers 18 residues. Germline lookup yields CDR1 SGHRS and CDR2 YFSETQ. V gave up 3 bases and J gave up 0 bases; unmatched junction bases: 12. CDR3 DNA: TGCGCCAGCAGCTCCTTCGCGGGGGGCTCGCCTAGCACAGATACGCAGTATTTT. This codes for CASSSFAGGSPSTDTQYF.

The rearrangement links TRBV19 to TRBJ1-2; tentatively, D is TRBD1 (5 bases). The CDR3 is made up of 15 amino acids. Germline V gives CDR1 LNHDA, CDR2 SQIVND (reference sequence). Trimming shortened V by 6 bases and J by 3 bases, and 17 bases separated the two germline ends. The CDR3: CASRDPGGIYYGYTF. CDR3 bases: TGTGCCAGTAGAGATCCGGGGGGAATCTACTATGGCTACACCTTC.

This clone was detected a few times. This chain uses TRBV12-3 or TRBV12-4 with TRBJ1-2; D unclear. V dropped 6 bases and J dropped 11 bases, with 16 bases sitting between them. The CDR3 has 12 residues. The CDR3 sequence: CASSPGVGFYTF. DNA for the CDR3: TGTGCCAGCAGCCCCGGGGTTGGTTTTTACACCTTC.

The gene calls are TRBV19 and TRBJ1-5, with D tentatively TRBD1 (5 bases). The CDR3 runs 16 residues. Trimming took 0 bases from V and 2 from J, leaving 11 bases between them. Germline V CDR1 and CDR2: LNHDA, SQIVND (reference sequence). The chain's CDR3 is CASSIEAGFGNQPQHF. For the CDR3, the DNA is TGTGCCAGTAGTATAGAGGCAGGGTTTGGCAATCAGCCCCAGCATTTT.

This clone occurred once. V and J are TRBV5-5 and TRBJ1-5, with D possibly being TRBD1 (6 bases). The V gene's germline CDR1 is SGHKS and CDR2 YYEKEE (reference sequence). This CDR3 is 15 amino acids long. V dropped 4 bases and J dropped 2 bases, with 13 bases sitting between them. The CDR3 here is CASSLGGQGNQPQHF. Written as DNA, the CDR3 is TGTGCCAGCAGCCTGGGGGGGCAGGGCAATCAGCCCCAGCATTTT. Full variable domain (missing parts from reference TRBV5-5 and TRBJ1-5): DAGVTQSPTHLIKTRGQQVTLRCSPISGHKSVSWYQQVLGQGPQFIFQYYEKEERGRGNFPDRFSARQFPNYSSELNVNALLLGDSALYLCASSLGGQGNQPQHFGDGTRLSIL.

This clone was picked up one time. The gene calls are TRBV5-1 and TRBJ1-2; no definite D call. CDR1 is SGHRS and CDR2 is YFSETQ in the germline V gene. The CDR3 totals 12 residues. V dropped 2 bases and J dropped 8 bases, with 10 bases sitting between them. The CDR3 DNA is TGCGCCAGCAGCTTAGGAGGGAGAGGCTACACCTTC. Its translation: CASSLGGRGYTF.

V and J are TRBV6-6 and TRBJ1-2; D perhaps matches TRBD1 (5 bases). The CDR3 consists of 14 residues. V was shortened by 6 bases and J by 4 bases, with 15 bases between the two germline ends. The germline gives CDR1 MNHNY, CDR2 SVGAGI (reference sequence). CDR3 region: CASSDSQVGYGYTF. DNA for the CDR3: TGTGCCAGCAGCGACAGCCAGGTCGGCTATGGCTACACCTTC.

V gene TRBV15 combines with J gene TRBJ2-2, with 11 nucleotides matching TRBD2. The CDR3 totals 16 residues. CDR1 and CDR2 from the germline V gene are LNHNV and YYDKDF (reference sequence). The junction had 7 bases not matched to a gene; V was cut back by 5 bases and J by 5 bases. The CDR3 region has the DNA TGTGCCACCAGCGGACTGAGGACTAGCGGGACCGGGGAGCTGTTTTTT. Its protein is CATSGLRTSGTGELFF. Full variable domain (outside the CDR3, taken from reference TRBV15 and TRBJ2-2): DAMVIQNPRYQVTQFGKPVTLSCSQTLNHNVMYWYQQKSSQAPKLLFHYYDKDFNNEADTPDNFQSRRPNTSFCFLDIRSPGLGDTAMYLCATSGLRTSGTGELFFGEGSRLTVL.

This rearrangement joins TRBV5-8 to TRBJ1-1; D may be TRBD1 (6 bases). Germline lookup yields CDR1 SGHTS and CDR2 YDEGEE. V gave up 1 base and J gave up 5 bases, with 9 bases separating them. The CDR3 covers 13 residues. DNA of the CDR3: TGTGCCAGCAGCTTGTTTGGACAGACTGAAGCTTTCTTT. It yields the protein CASSLFGQTEAFF.

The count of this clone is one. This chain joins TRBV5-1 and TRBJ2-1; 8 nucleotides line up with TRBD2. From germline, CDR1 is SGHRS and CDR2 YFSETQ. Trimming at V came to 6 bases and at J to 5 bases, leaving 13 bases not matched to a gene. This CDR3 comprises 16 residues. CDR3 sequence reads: CASNGNGRVGDNEQFF. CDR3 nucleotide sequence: TGCGCCAGCAATGGCAACGGGAGGGTGGGGGACAATGAGCAGTTCTTC. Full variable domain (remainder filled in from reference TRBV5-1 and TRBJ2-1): KAGVTQTPRYLIKTRGQQVTLSCSPISGHRSVSWYQQTPGQGLQFLFEYFSETQRNKGNFPGRFSGRQFSNSRSEMNVSTLELGDSALYLCASNGNGRVGDNEQFFGPGTRLTVL.

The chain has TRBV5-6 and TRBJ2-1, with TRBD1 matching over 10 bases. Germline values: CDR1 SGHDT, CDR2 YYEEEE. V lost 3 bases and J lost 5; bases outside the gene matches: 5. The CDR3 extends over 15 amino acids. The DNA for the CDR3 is TGTGCCAGCAGCTGGACCGGGACAGGGGACAATGAGCAGTTCTTC. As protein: CASSWTGTGDNEQFF.

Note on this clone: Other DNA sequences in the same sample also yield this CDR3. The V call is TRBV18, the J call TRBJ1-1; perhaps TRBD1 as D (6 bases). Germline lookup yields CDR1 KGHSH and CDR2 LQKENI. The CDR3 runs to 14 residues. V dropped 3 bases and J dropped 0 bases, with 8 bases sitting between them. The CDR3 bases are TGTGCCAGCTCACCTGACAGGATGAACACTGAAGCTTTCTTT. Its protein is CASSPDRMNTEAFF.